One sample yielded the 8 T cell receptor beta chains listed below, sequenced in a study of blood T cell repertoires in COVID-19. Assay: immunoSEQ multiplex PCR; the TCRdb copy retains only in-frame clones and omits some. The repertoire includes 350,000 or so clones, around 85% of them detected once, and approximately 4.6% sits in the top ten. The sequenced sample was PBMCs or T cells enriched from blood (not recorded which). Source of these receptors: a woman aged 40 to 55 with acute COVID-19.

This sequence joins TRBV25-1 and TRBJ2-5; 7 bases are shared with TRBD1. J gave up 4 bases and V 5 bases, and 4 bases lay outside the gene matches. Germline-derived CDR1 and CDR2 are MGHDK and SYGVNS. This CDR3 has 13 amino acids. The CDR3: CASSRQGIETQYF. The CDR3 nucleotides are TGTGCCAGCAGTCGACAGGGAATAGAGACCCAGTACTTC. The full variable domain, rest sourced from reference TRBV25-1 and TRBJ2-5, is EADIYQTPRYLVIGTGKKITLECSQTMGHDKMYWYQQDPGMELHLIHYSYGVNSTEKGDLSSESTVSRIRTEHFPLTLESARPSHTSQYLCASSRQGIETQYFGPGTRLLVL.

With regard to this clone: This specimen includes other DNA sequences encoding the same CDR3. The CDR3 DNA reads TGTGCCAGCAGCTTAACTAGCGGGAGTACCGGGGAGCTGTTTTTT. Its protein product is CASSLTSGSTGELFF. V is TRBV7-3 and J is TRBJ2-2; 9 bases fit TRBD2. Germline values: CDR1 SGHTA, CDR2 FQGTGA. V was pared by 0 bases and J by 5 bases, with 1 base of the junction left unmatched. This CDR3 has 15 residues.

The chain joins TRBV11-1 to TRBJ1-1; no firm D call. The ends were cut back, 1 base at V and 11 bases at J, with 20 bases in the middle. Germline values: CDR1 SGHAT, CDR2 FQDESV (reference sequence). The CDR3 spans 15 residues. CDR3 sequence reads: CASSLEGAVSLLAFF. CDR3 bases: TGTGCCAGCAGCTTAGAAGGAGCGGTTTCTCTCTTGGCTTTCTTT.

The chain couples TRBV7-2 to TRBJ1-6; TRBD1 is a possible D gene (6 bases). In germline, CDR1 is SGHTA, CDR2 FQGNSA. The V end was cut by 1 base, the J end by 9 bases, with 19 bases between. The CDR3 is 17 amino acids. CDR3 nucleotide sequence: TGTGCCAGCAGCTTAGTGGCAACCACAGGGAGTAGTTCACCCCTCCACTTT. Its translation is CASSLVATTGSSSPLHF.

The chain uses TRBV5-6 and TRBJ2-3; a weak D match, TRBD1 (6 bases). The germline gives CDR1 SGHDT, CDR2 YYEEEE. V lost 1 base and J lost 4, with 25 bases in between. The length of the CDR3 is 19 residues. The CDR3 region is CASSLLSSGQGSKSDTQYF. The CDR3, as DNA: TGTGCCAGCAGCTTGTTATCGTCCGGTCAGGGGAGTAAATCAGATACGCAGTATTTT.

V usage is TRBV7-8 and J usage is TRBJ1-3; TRBD1 matches at 7 bases. V was clipped by 4 bases and J by 9 bases; unmatched bases: 3. There are 12 residues in the CDR3. The V gene's germline CDR1 is SGHVS and CDR2 FQNEAQ. The CDR3 DNA reads TGTGCCAGCAGCTCACGACAGGGCACCATATATTTT. Its translation is CASSSRQGTIYF.

The chain is built from TRBV7-9 and TRBJ2-2, with unresolved D. Looked up from germline, CDR1 is SEHNR and CDR2 is FQNEAQ (reference sequence). V lost 6 bases and J 6 bases, leaving 11 bases between the germline ends. This CDR3 is 13 amino acids long. Here the CDR3 DNA reads TGTGCCAGCAGTGATGCTAACGCCGGGGAGCTGTTTTTT. This encodes CASSDANAGELFF. The whole variable domain, filled in from reference TRBV7-9 and TRBJ2-2, reads DTGVSQNPRHKITKRGQNVTFRCDPISEHNRLYWYRQTLGQGPEFLTYFQNEAQLEKSRLLSDRFSAERPKGSFSTLEIQRTEQGDSAMYLCASSDANAGELFFGEGSRLTVL.

This clone was detected once. This rearrangement joins TRBV5-1 to TRBJ1-4; 9 bases are shared with TRBD1. Trimming took 1 base from V and 8 from J; bases not matched to a gene: 9. The CDR3 covers 16 residues. Germline CDR1 and CDR2: SGHRS and YFSETQ. CDR3 amino acids: CASSLWTGAVNEKLFF. Here the CDR3 DNA reads TGCGCCAGCAGCTTGTGGACAGGGGCCGTAAACGAAAAACTGTTTTTT.